Given below is one T cell receptor (beta chain) in context. This record belongs to a study of blood T cell repertoires in COVID-19. CDR3 length: 15 amino acids. V lost 5 bases to trimming and J lost 1 base, with 12 bases between them. Germline CDR1 reads MDHEN; CDR2 reads SYDVKM. TCRdb keeps only in-frame clones here, not all; method: immunoSEQ multiplex PCR. The profile shows 25,000 to 30,000 clones, roughly 93% of them singletons. This clonotype was sampled from an older woman with COVID-19, enrolled during active disease. V usage is TRBV28 and J usage is TRBJ1-5; no definite D call. Specimen: peripheral blood. CDR3 loop: CASSPKGGSNQPQHF. In DNA, the CDR3 is TGTGCCAGCAGTCCGAAGGGCGGGAGCAATCAGCCCCAGCATTTT.